This TCR beta chain was observed in a study of OX40 agonist ivuxolimab in advanced cancers. Study outcomes and limitations: The work left the antigen specificity of expanded peripheral T cells undetermined.

This clone was detected only a few times. The antigen is not known. This CDR3 region has 13 residues. The V and J ends lost 6 bases and 7 bases respectively, with 12 bases between them. Germline V lookup: CDR1 SNHLY, CDR2 FYNNEI. Method: immunoSEQ multiplex PCR; TCRdb's copy keeps in-frame clones and lacks some. The sample carries under 85,000 clones, about nine tenths recorded once. The receptor was isolated from an adult with an advanced solid tumor such as melanoma, head and neck, liver or kidney cancer. The rearrangement uses TRBV2 and TRBJ2-2; D may match TRBD1 or TRBD2 (5 bases each). Sample: CD4+ or CD8+ T cells sorted from blood, taken in a trial of the OX40 agonist ivuxolimab. This CDR3 reads CASRRGGVGELFF. For the CDR3, the DNA is TGTGCCAGCAGGAGGGGTGGTGTCGGGGAGCTGTTTTTT. The complete variable domain, with remaining parts taken from reference TRBV2 and TRBJ2-2, reads EPEVTQTPSHQVTQMGQEVILRCVPISNHLYFYWYRQILGQKVEFLVSFYNNEISEKSEIFDDQFSVERPDGSNFTLKIRSTKLEDSAMYFCASRRGGVGELFFGEGSRLTVL.